One and the same sample provided the 23 T cell receptor beta chains below, sequenced in a study of CD8 T cells in ankylosing spondylitis. TCRdb recomputed calls from the 5' RACE reads with MiXCR, one row per CDR3 protein. The table has 250,000 to 300,000 distinct CDR3 sequences, roughly 20% seen once. Sequenced input: blood, either unsorted or a sorted T cell fraction (not recorded which). The receptors come from a male donor with ankylosing spondylitis or in good health (not recorded which).

This clonotype was seen a handful of times. The rearrangement joins TRBV5-5 to TRBJ2-4; 10 bases match TRBD1. CDR1 is SGHKS, CDR2 YYEKEE, per germline (reference sequence). V was pared by 4 bases and J by 7 bases, with 11 bases of the junction left unmatched. The CDR3 length is 16 residues. CDR3 nucleotide sequence: TGTGCCAGCAGCCCGGGACAGGGGTTGGAGTTGAACATTCAGTACTTC. Amino acid sequence: CASSPGQGLELNIQYF.

The chain joins TRBV6-1 to TRBJ1-2; 8 bases match TRBD1. Germline CDR1 reads MNHNS; CDR2 reads SASEGT. V gave up 3 bases and J gave up 2 bases; unmatched junction bases: 2. The CDR3 is made up of 14 amino acids. The CDR3 DNA is TGTGCCAGCAGTGACCGGACAGGGAACTATGGCTACACCTTC. It specifies CASSDRTGNYGYTF.

V usage is TRBV15 and J usage is TRBJ2-3, with 9 bases matching TRBD2. In germline, CDR1 is LNHNV, CDR2 YYDKDF (reference sequence). Germline trimming cut 4 bases from V and 5 bases from J; bases unmatched to any gene: 4. The CDR3 covers 14 residues. The CDR3 DNA follows: TGTGCCACCAGCACGGAACTAGCGGGAGATACGCAGTATTTT. It specifies CATSTELAGDTQYF.

As regards this clonotype: No conserved phenylalanine or tryptophan ends this CDR3, so it is likely a read error. It is unclear where the CDR3 begins or ends on the DNA, so no DNA is shown, and the CDR3 is as TCRdb lists it. The gene calls are TRBV13 and TRBJ2-5; the D call in the table, TRBD1, was not verified against the DNA. CDR1 PRHDT and CDR2 FYEKMQ come from the germline V gene (reference sequence). Counting both end residues, the CDR3 totals 13 amino acids. The CDR3 spells CASSLRPGQGVSV.

This clonotype was counted between two and nine times. The J gene is TRBJ2-5, the V gene TRBV7-9; a weak D match, TRBD2 (5 bases). The germline gives CDR1 SEHNR, CDR2 FQNEAQ (reference sequence). The CDR3 consists of 17 residues. Trimming shortened V by 0 bases and J by 5 bases, and 19 bases separated the two germline ends. The CDR3 loop reads CASSLAPGIGVSETQYF. The CDR3 DNA is TGTGCCAGCAGCTTAGCGCCCGGCATCGGGGTGAGCGAGACCCAGTACTTC.

About this clonotype: A much larger clone lies a single base off, so this may be a read error. The chain carries TRBV5-6 and TRBJ1-4, with D unclear. V gave up 0 bases and J gave up 10 bases, with 10 bases separating them. Per the germline V gene, CDR1 is SGHDT and CDR2 is YYEEEE. The CDR3 runs to 13 residues. The DNA of the CDR3 is TGTGCCAGCAGCTTGGACCCAGGTGCAAAACTGTTTTTT. Translation: CASSLDPGAKLFF.

The V gene is TRBV20-1, the J gene TRBJ1-5; possibly TRBD1 for D (5 bases). Trimming removed 4 bases from V and 1 base from J, with 8 bases in between. The CDR3 sequence is 13 residues long. Looked up from germline, CDR1 is DFQATT and CDR2 is SNEGSKA (reference sequence). The CDR3 DNA reads TGCAGTGCTACCCGGGGCAGCAATCAGCCCCAGCATTTT. The encoded protein is CSATRGSNQPQHF.

This chain uses TRBV5-6 with TRBJ1-6; D is uncertain. CDR1 SGHDT and CDR2 YYEEEE come from the germline V gene. The CDR3 has 15 residues. V lost 4 bases to trimming and J lost 0 bases, with 8 bases between them. The CDR3 here is CASSRPSSYNSPLHF. The CDR3 DNA reads TGTGCCAGCAGCCGGCCGAGCTCCTATAATTCACCCCTCCACTTT.

This clonotype came up a few times. The gene calls are TRBV28 and TRBJ2-2, with TRBD2 matching over 7 bases. The V and J ends lost 5 bases and 0 bases, in that order; junction bases with no gene match: 15. The CDR3 is 19 amino acids. Looked up from germline, CDR1 is MDHEN and CDR2 is SYDVKM. CDR3 in DNA: TGTGCCAGCAGTCAACGACTAGCCCGAGTTTATGCGAACACCGGGGAGCTGTTTTTT. It encodes CASSQRLARVYANTGELFF.

The J gene is TRBJ2-5, the V gene TRBV18; D is unresolved. The CDR3 sequence is 12 residues long. V was cut by 5 bases and J by 5 bases, with 9 bases left in between. Germline V gives CDR1 KGHSH, CDR2 LQKENI. The CDR3 coding sequence is TGTGCCAGCTCATCACTACTCGAGACCCAGTACTTC. The encoded protein is CASSSLLETQYF.

The V gene is TRBV15, the J gene TRBJ2-3; 8 bases match TRBD1. J was trimmed by 5 bases and V by 1 base; bases with no gene match: 5. CDR3 size: 15 residues. Looked up from germline, CDR1 is LNHNV and CDR2 is YYDKDF (reference sequence). Written as DNA, the CDR3 is TGTGCCACCAGCAGAGCTCAGGGGGCACAAGATACGCAGTATTTT. Translating it yields CATSRAQGAQDTQYF.

This clonotype appeared a few times. This chain joins TRBV12-3 or TRBV12-4 and TRBJ1-1; TRBD1 matches 11 bases. Losses at the gene ends were 7 bases for V and 0 bases for J; bases not matched to a gene: 10. The CDR3 is 17 residues long. As DNA, the CDR3 is TGTGCCAGCACTTCCAGGACAGGGGGCTTTATGAACACTGAAGCTTTCTTT. This sequence encodes CASTSRTGGFMNTEAFF.

The chain recombines TRBV10-3 with TRBJ1-5; D is perhaps TRBD1 (6 bases). CDR1 ENHRY and CDR2 SYGVKD come from the germline V gene. V lost 7 bases to trimming and J lost 0 bases, with 13 bases between them. This CDR3 spans 15 amino acids. The CDR3 DNA reads as TGTGCCATCATGGGACACCCCTATAGCAATCAGCCCCAGCATTTT. As protein: CAIMGHPYSNQPQHF.

The chain links TRBV30 to TRBJ2-7, with 9 bases aligning to TRBD1. Germline CDR1 GTSNPN, CDR2 SVGIG (reference sequence). CDR3 length: 16 amino acids. After removal of 2 bases from V and 1 base from J, the junction contained 9 bases not matched to a gene. The CDR3 loop is CAWSRPGTGTSYEQYV. The DNA for the CDR3 is TGTGCCTGGAGTAGACCCGGGACAGGGACGTCCTACGAGCAGTACGTC.

This clonotype came up a few times. The chain joins TRBV5-1 to TRBJ2-1, with 14 nucleotides matching TRBD2. The germline V gene encodes CDR1 SGHRS and CDR2 YFSETQ. Trimming took 2 bases from V and 7 from J; bases not matched to a gene: 8. This CDR3 contains 17 residues. The CDR3 DNA follows: TGCGCCAGCAGCTTCGGGACTAGCGGGAGTCCGGGAAATGAGCAGTTCTTC. This translates into CASSFGTSGSPGNEQFF.

Only a few counts were recorded for this clonotype. The chain has TRBV20-1 and TRBJ2-1; the D is unclear. The CDR3 covers 14 residues. Trimming left V 1 base short and J 7 bases short, with 14 bases between. CDR1 and CDR2 (germline): DFQATT, SNEGSKA (reference sequence). CDR3 sequence reads: CSARAITPDNEQFF. DNA for the CDR3: TGCAGTGCTAGAGCCATCACCCCCGATAATGAGCAGTTCTTC.

This clonotype showed up just a few times. In DNA, the CDR3 is TGCGCCAGCAGCCACGGGACGGTGAACACTGAAGCTTTCTTT. Protein: CASSHGTVNTEAFF. The rearrangement uses TRBV5-1 and TRBJ1-1, with a possible D match to TRBD1 (5 bases). Trimming stripped 4 bases from V and 0 bases from J, with 10 bases between. Germline-derived CDR1 and CDR2 are SGHRS and YFSETQ. The CDR3 covers 14 residues.

The chain uses TRBV7-9 and TRBJ1-1; D is ambiguous. The germline gives CDR1 SEHNR, CDR2 FQNEAQ (reference sequence). The CDR3 is made up of 16 amino acids. The V end was cut by 0 bases, the J end by 3 bases, with 14 bases between. CDR3 bases: TGTGCCAGCAGCTTAGCCCCAGCGATCTTTGACACTGAAGCTTTCTTT. Amino acid sequence: CASSLAPAIFDTEAFF.

V usage is TRBV20-1 and J usage is TRBJ2-1; D possibly corresponds to TRBD2 (5 bases). V was trimmed by 5 bases and J by 10 bases, leaving 18 bases between them. In germline, CDR1 is DFQATT, CDR2 SNEGSKA (reference sequence). The CDR3 runs to 13 residues. As DNA, the CDR3 is TGCAGTGCTCGACCAAAACTAGTTTTCGAGCAGTTCTTC. Protein: CSARPKLVFEQFF.

This clonotype was counted many times. This chain links TRBV29-1 with TRBJ1-2; the match to TRBD1 covers 7 bases. Per germline, CDR1 SQVTM and CDR2 ANQGSEA. The CDR3 spans 12 residues. V lost 6 bases and J lost 3; bases outside the gene matches: 4. This chain's CDR3 is CSVATGDYGYTF. The CDR3 nucleotides read TGCAGCGTAGCAACAGGGGACTATGGCTACACCTTC.

The V gene is TRBV24-1, the J gene TRBJ2-1; TRBD2 aligns across 11 bases. The CDR3 is 18 residues long. CDR1 and CDR2 (germline): KGHDR, SFDVKD. With 3 bases clipped from V and 4 bases from J, the junction kept 10 bases outside the gene matches. CDR3 bases: TGTGCCACCAGTGATACTCGTGGGACTAGCGGCAGTTACAATGAGCAGTTCTTC. This sequence encodes CATSDTRGTSGSYNEQFF.

V is TRBV7-2 and J is TRBJ2-2; 7 nucleotides agree with TRBD2. The CDR3 loop spans 16 amino acids. Trimming removed 2 bases from V and 4 bases from J; junction bases left unmatched: 7. Germline V gives CDR1 SGHTA, CDR2 FQGNSA. This CDR3 reads CASSLSLAVATGELFF. CDR3 DNA sequence: TGTGCCAGCAGCTTATCCCTAGCGGTCGCCACCGGGGAGCTGTTTTTT.

V and J are TRBV20-1 and TRBJ1-4; no clear D gene. The germline CDR1 and CDR2 sequences are DFQATT and SNEGSKA (reference sequence). V was cut by 7 bases and J by 10 bases, with 16 bases left in between. CDR3 length: 12 amino acids. CDR3 DNA: TGCAGTGTCCCTGGACTAACTGGAAAACTGTTTTTT. This codes for CSVPGLTGKLFF.